This record covers a single T cell receptor beta chain. Its target is unknown. cDNA prepared by RNA extraction and subsequent reverse transcription served as the template for sequencing. The repertoire was sequenced with immunoSEQ multiplex PCR; TCRdb's copy has only in-frame clones and lacks some. This table holds 90,000 to 150,000 clones, less than 45% found once. Both peripheral blood and punch biopsies of lesional scalp skin were obtained from patients who had alopecia areata. The data originate from a study of CD8+ T cells in alopecia areata. Study-wide results and limits: Patients shared TCRs less clearly than mice did, possibly for HLA-related reasons.

V dropped 6 bases and J dropped 4 bases, with 12 bases sitting between them. The CDR3 is made up of 13 amino acids. Germline CDR1 and CDR2: SEHNR and FQNEAQ (reference sequence). The V gene is TRBV7-9, the J gene TRBJ1-1; possible D gene TRBD1, 6 bases. The sequenced material came from CD4+ T cells sorted from blood. This TCR was recovered from a human donor with alopecia areata. The CDR3 spells CASREKGGTEAFF. The DNA for the CDR3 is TGTGCCAGCAGAGAAAAAGGGGGCACTGAAGCTTTCTTT. Filled out from reference TRBV7-9 and TRBJ1-1, the complete variable domain reads DTGVSQNPRHKITKRGQNVTFRCDPISEHNRLYWYRQTLGQGPEFLTYFQNEAQLEKSRLLSDRFSAERPKGSFSTLEIQRTEQGDSAMYLCASREKGGTEAFFGQGTRLTVV.